This passage covers 18 T cell receptor beta chains from one sample sequenced in a study of blood T cells in healthy people across ages. A second PCR, run for about 6 to 11 cycles, used a sample-barcoded 5' primer plus a J-beta primer mix. TCRdb re-derived calls from the 5' RACE reads in MiXCR, one entry per CDR3 protein. This sample has roughly 1.5 million distinct CDR3 sequences, with about 42% found just once. Sequenced sample: blood. The origin of the receptors is a young woman in good health.

The chain has TRBV20-1 and TRBJ2-4; TRBD2 matches 8 bases. The CDR3 runs 14 residues. From germline, CDR1 is DFQATT and CDR2 SNEGSKA (reference sequence). V shed 3 bases, J shed 8 bases, and the junction held 9 bases outside the gene matches. CDR3 in amino acids: CSARRQGLGDIQYF. The DNA of the CDR3 is TGCAGTGCTAGGAGGCAGGGACTAGGGGACATTCAGTACTTC.

This clonotype occurred once. The rearrangement uses TRBV29-1 and TRBJ1-2, with D possibly being TRBD1 (6 bases). CDR3 length: 12 amino acids. V was shortened by 3 bases and J by 8 bases, with 13 bases between the two germline ends. In germline, CDR1 is SQVTM, CDR2 ANQGSEA. The DNA for the CDR3 is TGCAGCGTTGAGCTCGCGGGGGCGGGCTACACCTTC. Protein sequence: CSVELAGAGYTF.

The chain has TRBV15 and TRBJ2-3; 8 bases match TRBD2. The CDR3 has 17 amino acids. Per the germline V gene, CDR1 is LNHNV and CDR2 is YYDKDF (reference sequence). Trimming cost V 0 bases and J 2 bases; bases outside gene matches: 7. CDR3 loop: CATSRDIAGTVTDTQYF. The CDR3 nucleotides read TGTGCCACCAGCAGAGATATAGCGGGGACTGTCACAGATACGCAGTATTTT. Complete variable domain (other parts from reference TRBV15 and TRBJ2-3): DAMVIQNPRYQVTQFGKPVTLSCSQTLNHNVMYWYQQKSSQAPKLLFHYYDKDFNNEADTPDNFQSRRPNTSFCFLDIRSPGLGDTAMYLCATSRDIAGTVTDTQYFGPGTRLTVL.

The J gene is TRBJ1-2, the V gene TRBV4-3; D is ambiguous. V lost 0 bases and J lost 6, with 20 bases in between. Germline CDR1 and CDR2: LGHNA and YSLEER. The CDR3 totals 17 residues. The CDR3 DNA reads TGCGCCAGCAGCCAAGAACGGTTACAGTACGCACTTGATGGCTACACCTTC. Protein: CASSQERLQYALDGYTF.

A few counts support this clonotype. The chain uses TRBV7-2 and TRBJ2-5, with TRBD2 identical over 12 bases. Germline V gene lookup returns CDR1 SGHTA and CDR2 FQGNSA. V lost 5 bases and J lost 0; bases outside the gene matches: 4. CDR3 size: 16 residues. The CDR3: CASSPRLAGDQETQYF. The CDR3, as DNA: TGTGCCAGCAGCCCACGACTAGCGGGGGACCAAGAGACCCAGTACTTC. Variable domain in full (rest from reference TRBV7-2 and TRBJ2-5): GAGVSQSPSNKVTEKGKDVELRCDPISGHTALYWYRQSLGQGLEFLIYFQGNSAPDKSGLPSDRFSAERTGGSVSTLTIQRTQQEDSAVYLCASSPRLAGDQETQYFGPGTRLLVL.

This clonotype was seen repeatedly, ten times or more. The chain recombines TRBV5-1 with TRBJ2-1; D is perhaps TRBD2 (6 bases). CDR3 length equals 14 residues. Looked up from germline, CDR1 is SGHRS and CDR2 is YFSETQ. The V and J ends lost 3 bases and 4 bases respectively, with 11 bases between them. CDR3 sequence reads: CASSSGSGYNEQFF. DNA of the CDR3: TGCGCCAGCAGCTCCGGGAGCGGATACAATGAGCAGTTCTTC.

Many counts were recorded for this clonotype. The gene calls are TRBV28 and TRBJ1-2; TRBD1 matches 7 bases. There are 14 residues in the CDR3. The V gene's germline CDR1 is MDHEN and CDR2 SYDVKM. Germline trimming cut 6 bases from V and 5 bases from J; bases unmatched to any gene: 9. The CDR3 coding sequence is TGTGCCAGCAGGCGGAGGGACAGCCTTTATGGCTACACCTTC. It specifies CASRRRDSLYGYTF.

This clonotype was detected only a few times. The V and J genes are TRBV20-1 and TRBJ2-7, with TRBD1 as a possible D gene (5 bases). V lost 1 base to trimming and J lost 7 bases, with 17 bases between them. This CDR3 has 14 residues. The germline V gene has CDR1 DFQATT and CDR2 SNEGSKA (reference sequence). Written as DNA, the CDR3 is TGCAGTGCTAGAGGGTTCAGGGAAATGGCAGAGCAGTACTTC. Translating it yields CSARGFREMAEQYF.

The CDR3 DNA is TGTGCCAGCAGTGACGGGCTAGTGGGAAGCACAGATACGCAGTATTTT. Translating it yields CASSDGLVGSTDTQYF. This rearrangement joins TRBV2 to TRBJ2-3; D gene ambiguous. The CDR3 runs to 16 residues. Germline V gene data show CDR1 as SNHLY and CDR2 as FYNNEI. The V and J ends lost 3 bases and 0 bases respectively, with 13 bases between them.

The genes are TRBV11-2 and TRBJ1-2; perhaps TRBD1 as D (5 bases). CDR1 SGHAT and CDR2 FQNNGV come from the germline V gene. V gave up 6 bases and J gave up 1 base, with 15 bases separating them. The length of the CDR3 is 15 residues. This chain's CDR3 is CASRATDKLNYGYTF. Here the CDR3 DNA reads TGTGCCAGCAGGGCTACGGACAAACTTAACTATGGCTACACCTTC.

In this sample, this clonotype turned up a few times. This chain uses TRBV20-1 with TRBJ2-1; 10 bases line up with TRBD2. Looked up from germline, CDR1 is DFQATT and CDR2 is SNEGSKA (reference sequence). Trimming at V came to 0 bases and at J to 4 bases, leaving 9 bases not matched to a gene. This CDR3 has 17 amino acids. CDR3: CSARERLAGWAYNEQFF. In DNA, the CDR3 is TGCAGTGCTAGAGAACGACTAGCGGGCTGGGCATACAATGAGCAGTTCTTC.

This clonotype was observed a few times. V and J are TRBV20-1 and TRBJ2-7; TRBD2 agrees at 7 bases. V shed 1 base and J 2 bases; nucleotides not matched to a gene: 2. The CDR3 is 13 residues long. Germline V lookup: CDR1 DFQATT, CDR2 SNEGSKA (reference sequence). This CDR3 is CSARVREPYEQYF. The CDR3 DNA follows: TGCAGTGCTAGAGTGCGGGAGCCCTACGAGCAGTACTTC.

The chain recombines TRBV9 with TRBJ1-2, with D hard to call. The V gene's germline CDR1 is SGDLS and CDR2 YYNGEE. The V gene lost 2 bases and the J gene lost 1 base, with 12 bases spanning the gap. This CDR3 region has 15 residues. The CDR3: CASSVPPGVNYGYTF. CDR3 bases: TGTGCCAGCAGCGTCCCTCCCGGGGTTAACTATGGCTACACCTTC.

The chain recombines TRBV21-1 with TRBJ1-5; the table's D call, TRBD1, has no DNA check behind it. TRBV21-1 is described as a pseudogene. The CDR3 consists of 15 residues. Here the CDR3 DNA reads TGTGCCAGCAGCAATCAGGGACGGAGCAATCAGCCCCAGCATTTT. Its translation: CASSNQGRSNQPQHF.

The CDR3 DNA reads TGTGCCAGCAGTTACTCGAGTCTGGGGGGGAAGACCCAGTACTTC. This encodes CASSYSSLGGKTQYF. The genes are TRBV6-5 and TRBJ2-5, with 7 bases that match TRBD2. Germline V gene lookup returns CDR1 MNHEY and CDR2 SVGAGI. V lost 0 bases, J lost 6 bases, and 7 bases stayed unmatched. This CDR3 has 15 amino acids.

This rearrangement joins TRBV7-9 to TRBJ2-1; no firm D call. The length of the CDR3 is 15 residues. From germline, CDR1 is SEHNR and CDR2 FQNEAQ (reference sequence). Trimming removed 4 bases at V and 0 bases at J, with 10 bases between. The CDR3 region has the DNA TGTGCCAGCAGCTCCCTTACCAGCTCCTACAATGAGCAGTTCTTC. It specifies CASSSLTSSYNEQFF.

A few counts support this clonotype. The V and J genes are TRBV25-1 and TRBJ1-2; D unclear. CDR3 length: 13 residues. V was pared by 0 bases and J by 9 bases, with 11 bases between. Germline CDR1 and CDR2: MGHDK and SYGVNS. This CDR3 reads CASSEYKSGRYTF. The CDR3 DNA follows: TGTGCCAGCAGTGAATACAAAAGCGGGCGCTACACCTTC.

V usage is TRBV29-1 and J usage is TRBJ2-7; a weak D match, TRBD1 (6 bases). The CDR3 is made up of 12 amino acids. V lost 7 bases and J 6 bases, leaving 16 bases between the germline ends. Looked up from germline, CDR1 is SQVTM and CDR2 is ANQGSEA. The DNA of the CDR3 is TGCAGCGCCCGACAGGAAACGCGCGAGCAGTACTTC. Translating gives CSARQETREQYF.